The sequence of this TCR beta chain was determined in a study of blood T cell repertoires in COVID-19. Study-level background: The origin of the acute and convalescent COVID-19 samples was the United States, Italy and Spain. Nucleic acid was either cDNA or gDNA, and it came from T cells, B-cell-depleted T cells, or PBMCs.

A note on this clone: The same CDR3 arises from other DNA sequences in this sample as well.

There are 13 residues in the CDR3. V lost 0 bases, J lost 7 bases, and 8 bases lay in between. The V gene's germline CDR1 is SGHRS and CDR2 YFSETQ. Methods used by the authors: Estimation of nucleated cell counts relied on the amplification of reference gene primers. Profiling relied on immunoSEQ multiplex PCR, and the TCRdb table lists in-frame clones only, not all of them. V and J calls and clone size are those listed in that table; D and trimming were worked out from the DNA. The table lists fewer than 250,000 clones, less than 90% of them singletons, with over 1.5% in the top ten. The TCR sequence derives from a man aged 65-85 years with acute or convalescent COVID-19. Sequencing was performed on peripheral blood. The J gene is TRBJ1-5, the V gene TRBV5-1; D is perhaps TRBD1 (6 bases). CDR3 sequence (DNA): TGCGCCAGCAGCTTGGGTCAGGGGCAGCCCCAGCATTTT. It codes for CASSLGQGQPQHF.